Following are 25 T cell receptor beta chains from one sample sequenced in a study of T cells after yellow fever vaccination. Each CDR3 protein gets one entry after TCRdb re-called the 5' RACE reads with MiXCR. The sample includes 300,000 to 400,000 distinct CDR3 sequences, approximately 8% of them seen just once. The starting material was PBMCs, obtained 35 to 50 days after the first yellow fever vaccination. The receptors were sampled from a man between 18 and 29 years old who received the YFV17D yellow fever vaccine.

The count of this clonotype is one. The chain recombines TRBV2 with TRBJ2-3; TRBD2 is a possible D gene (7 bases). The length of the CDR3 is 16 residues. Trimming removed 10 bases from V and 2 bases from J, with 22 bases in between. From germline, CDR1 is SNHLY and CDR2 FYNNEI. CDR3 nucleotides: TGTGCCATAGGATTACGAGGGGGGGCACCCACAGATACGCAGTATTTT. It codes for CAIGLRGGAPTDTQYF.

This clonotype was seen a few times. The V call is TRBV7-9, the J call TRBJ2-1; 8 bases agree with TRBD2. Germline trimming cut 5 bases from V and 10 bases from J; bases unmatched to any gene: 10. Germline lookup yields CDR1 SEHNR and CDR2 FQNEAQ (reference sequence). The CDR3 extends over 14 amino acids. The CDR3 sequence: CASSPRAGAEEQFF. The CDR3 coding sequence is TGTGCCAGCAGCCCCCGAGCGGGGGCGGAGGAGCAGTTCTTC.

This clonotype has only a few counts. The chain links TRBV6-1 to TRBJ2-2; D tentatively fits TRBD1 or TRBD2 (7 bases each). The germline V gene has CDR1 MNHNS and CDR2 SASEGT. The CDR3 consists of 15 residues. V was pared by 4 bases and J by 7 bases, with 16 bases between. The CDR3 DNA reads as TGTGCCAGCAGTGTCTTGGGACAGCGGGGCGGGGAGCTGTTTTTT. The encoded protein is CASSVLGQRGGELFF.

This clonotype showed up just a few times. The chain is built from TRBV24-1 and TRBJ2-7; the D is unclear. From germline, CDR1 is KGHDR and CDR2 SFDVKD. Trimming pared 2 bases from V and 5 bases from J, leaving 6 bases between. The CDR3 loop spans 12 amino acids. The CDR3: CATSDSGHEQYF. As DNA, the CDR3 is TGTGCCACCAGTGATTCCGGGCACGAGCAGTACTTC.

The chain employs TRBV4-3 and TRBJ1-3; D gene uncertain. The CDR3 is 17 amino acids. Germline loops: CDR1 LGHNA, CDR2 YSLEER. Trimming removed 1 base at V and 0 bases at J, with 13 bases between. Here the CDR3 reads CASSQVGGIFSGNTIYF. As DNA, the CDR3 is TGCGCCAGCAGCCAAGTCGGCGGTATCTTCTCTGGAAACACCATATATTTT.

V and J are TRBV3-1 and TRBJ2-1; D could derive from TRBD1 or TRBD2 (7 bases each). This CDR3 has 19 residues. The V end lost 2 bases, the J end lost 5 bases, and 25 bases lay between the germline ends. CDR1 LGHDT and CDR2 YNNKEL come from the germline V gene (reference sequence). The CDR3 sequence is CASSQNPWGGGGSNNEQFF. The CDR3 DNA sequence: TGTGCCAGCAGCCAAAACCCCTGGGGAGGGGGCGGCTCAAACAATGAGCAGTTCTTC.

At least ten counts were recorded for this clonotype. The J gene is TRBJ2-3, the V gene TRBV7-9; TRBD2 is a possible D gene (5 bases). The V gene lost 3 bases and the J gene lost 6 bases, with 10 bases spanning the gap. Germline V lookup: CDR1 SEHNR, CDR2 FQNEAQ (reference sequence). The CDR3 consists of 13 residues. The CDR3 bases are TGTGCCAGCAGCTTTACCCAGCGGGATACGCAGTATTTT. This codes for CASSFTQRDTQYF.

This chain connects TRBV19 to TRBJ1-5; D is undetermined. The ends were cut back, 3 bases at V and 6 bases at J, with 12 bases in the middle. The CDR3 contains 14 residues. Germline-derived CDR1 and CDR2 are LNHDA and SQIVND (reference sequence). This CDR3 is CASSMDGESQPQHF. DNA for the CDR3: TGTGCCAGTAGTATGGATGGGGAGAGTCAGCCCCAGCATTTT. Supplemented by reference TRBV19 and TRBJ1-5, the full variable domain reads DGGITQSPKYLFRKEGQNVTLSCEQNLNHDAMYWYRQDPGQGLRLIYYSQIVNDFQKGDIAEGYSVSREKKESFPLTVTSAQKNPTAFYLCASSMDGESQPQHFGDGTRLSIL.

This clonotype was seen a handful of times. The DNA of the CDR3 is TGTGCCAGCAGTTACTCCAGGGACAGTTGGGACACTGAAGCTTTCTTT. As protein: CASSYSRDSWDTEAFF. The chain combines TRBV6-5 with TRBJ1-1; 7 bases are a match to TRBD1. The CDR3 loop spans 16 amino acids. V shed 0 bases and J 3 bases; nucleotides not matched to a gene: 7. Germline V gene lookup returns CDR1 MNHEY and CDR2 SVGAGI.

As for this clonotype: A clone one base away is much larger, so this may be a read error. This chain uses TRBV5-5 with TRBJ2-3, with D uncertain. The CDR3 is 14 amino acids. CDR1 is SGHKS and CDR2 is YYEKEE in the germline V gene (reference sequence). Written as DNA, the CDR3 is TGTGCCAGCAGCCTCCTAGTACGCACAGATACGCTGTATTTT. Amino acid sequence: CASSLLVRTDTLYF.

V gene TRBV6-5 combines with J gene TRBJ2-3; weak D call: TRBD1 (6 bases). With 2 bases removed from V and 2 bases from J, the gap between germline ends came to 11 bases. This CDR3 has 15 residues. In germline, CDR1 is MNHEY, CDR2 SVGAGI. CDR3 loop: CASSYNRGSTDTQYF. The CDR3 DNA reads TGTGCCAGCAGTTACAATAGGGGGTCCACAGATACGCAGTATTTT.

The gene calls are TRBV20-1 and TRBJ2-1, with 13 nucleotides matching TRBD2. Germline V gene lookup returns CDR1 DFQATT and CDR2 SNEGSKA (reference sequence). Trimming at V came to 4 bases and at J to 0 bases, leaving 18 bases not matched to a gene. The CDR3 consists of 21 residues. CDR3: CSATGIGWTSGGPSSYNEQFF. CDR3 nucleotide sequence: TGCAGTGCTACCGGGATCGGGTGGACTAGCGGGGGACCAAGCTCCTACAATGAGCAGTTCTTC.

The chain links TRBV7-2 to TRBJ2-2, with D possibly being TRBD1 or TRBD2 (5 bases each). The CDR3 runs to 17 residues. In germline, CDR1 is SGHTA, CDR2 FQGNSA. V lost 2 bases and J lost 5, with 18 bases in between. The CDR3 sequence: CASSLFPGTVITGELFF. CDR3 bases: TGTGCCAGCAGCTTATTTCCCGGGACGGTGATAACCGGGGAGCTGTTTTTT.

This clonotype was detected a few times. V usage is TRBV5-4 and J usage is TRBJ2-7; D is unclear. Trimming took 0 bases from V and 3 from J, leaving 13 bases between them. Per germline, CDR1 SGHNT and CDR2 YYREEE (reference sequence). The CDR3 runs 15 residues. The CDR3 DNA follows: TGTGCCAGCAGCTTGGGGGGTAGACTGGACTACGAGCAGTACGTC. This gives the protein CASSLGGRLDYEQYV.

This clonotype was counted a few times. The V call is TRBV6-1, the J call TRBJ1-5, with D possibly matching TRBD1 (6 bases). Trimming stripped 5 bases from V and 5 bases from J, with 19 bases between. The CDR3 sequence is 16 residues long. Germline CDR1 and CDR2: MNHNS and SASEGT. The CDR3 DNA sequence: TGTGCCAGCAGTCAGGGGAGCGGGGGGAGGGATCAGCCCCAGCATTTT. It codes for CASSQGSGGRDQPQHF.

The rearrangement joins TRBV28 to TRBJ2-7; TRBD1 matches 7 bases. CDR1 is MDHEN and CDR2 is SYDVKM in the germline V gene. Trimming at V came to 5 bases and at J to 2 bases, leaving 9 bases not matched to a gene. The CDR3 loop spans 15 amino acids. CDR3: CASSPLGTEAYEQYV. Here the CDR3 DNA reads TGTGCCAGCAGTCCATTGGGGACAGAGGCCTACGAGCAGTACGTC.

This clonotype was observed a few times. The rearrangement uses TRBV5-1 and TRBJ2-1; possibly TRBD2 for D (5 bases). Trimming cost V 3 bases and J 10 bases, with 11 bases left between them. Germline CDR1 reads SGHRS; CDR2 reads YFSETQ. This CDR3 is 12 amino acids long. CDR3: CASSYPSGEQFF. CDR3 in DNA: TGCGCCAGCAGCTACCCCTCGGGGGAGCAGTTCTTC.

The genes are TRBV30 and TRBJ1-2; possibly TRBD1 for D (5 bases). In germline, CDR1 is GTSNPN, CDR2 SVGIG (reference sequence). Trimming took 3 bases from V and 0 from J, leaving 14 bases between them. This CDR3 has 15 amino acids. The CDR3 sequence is CAWSVMGESNYGYTF. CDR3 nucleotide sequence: TGTGCCTGGAGCGTCATGGGGGAGTCTAACTATGGCTACACCTTC.

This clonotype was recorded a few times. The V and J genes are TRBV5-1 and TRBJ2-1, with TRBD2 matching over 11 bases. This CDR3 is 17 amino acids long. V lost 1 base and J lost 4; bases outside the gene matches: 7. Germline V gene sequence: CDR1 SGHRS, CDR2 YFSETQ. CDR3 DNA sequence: TGCGCCAGCAGCTTGTCACCGGGACTAGCGGCATACAATGAGCAGTTCTTC. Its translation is CASSLSPGLAAYNEQFF. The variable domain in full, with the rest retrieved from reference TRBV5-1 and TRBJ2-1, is KAGVTQTPRYLIKTRGQQVTLSCSPISGHRSVSWYQQTPGQGLQFLFEYFSETQRNKGNFPGRFSGRQFSNSRSEMNVSTLELGDSALYLCASSLSPGLAAYNEQFFGPGTRLTVL.

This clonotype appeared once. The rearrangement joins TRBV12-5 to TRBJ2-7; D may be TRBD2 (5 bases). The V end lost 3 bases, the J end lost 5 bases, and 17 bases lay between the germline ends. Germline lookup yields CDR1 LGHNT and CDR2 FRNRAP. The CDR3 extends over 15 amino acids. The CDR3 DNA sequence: TGTGCTAGTGGTTTTGCGGGTATTCGGCAGGACGAGCAGTACTTC. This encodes CASGFAGIRQDEQYF.

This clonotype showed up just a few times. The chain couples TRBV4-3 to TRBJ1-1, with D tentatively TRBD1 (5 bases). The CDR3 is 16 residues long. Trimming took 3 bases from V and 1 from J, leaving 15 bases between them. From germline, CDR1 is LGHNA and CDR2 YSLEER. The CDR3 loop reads CASSQTAQRGNTEAFF. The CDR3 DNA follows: TGCGCCAGCAGCCAGACTGCCCAAAGGGGGAACACTGAAGCTTTCTTT.

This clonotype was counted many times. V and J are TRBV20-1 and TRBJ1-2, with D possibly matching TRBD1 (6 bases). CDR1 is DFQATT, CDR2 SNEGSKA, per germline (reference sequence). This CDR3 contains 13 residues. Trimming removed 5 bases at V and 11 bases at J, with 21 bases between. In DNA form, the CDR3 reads TGCAGTGCTTCGCAGACAGGCCATAGAGGGTACACCTTC. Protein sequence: CSASQTGHRGYTF.

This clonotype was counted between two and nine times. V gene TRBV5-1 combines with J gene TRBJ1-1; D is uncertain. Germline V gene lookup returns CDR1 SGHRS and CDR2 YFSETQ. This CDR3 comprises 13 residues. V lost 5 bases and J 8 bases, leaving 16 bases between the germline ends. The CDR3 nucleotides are TGCGCCAGCAGTTTTTATTTTCGTGGCGAAGCTTTCTTT. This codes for CASSFYFRGEAFF.

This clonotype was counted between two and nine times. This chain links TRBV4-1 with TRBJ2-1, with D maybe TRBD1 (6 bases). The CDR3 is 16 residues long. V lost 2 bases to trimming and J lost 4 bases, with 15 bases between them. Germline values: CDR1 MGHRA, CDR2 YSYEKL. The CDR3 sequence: CASSQRETGEYNEQFF. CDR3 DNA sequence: TGCGCCAGCAGCCAAAGGGAGACAGGAGAGTACAATGAGCAGTTCTTC.

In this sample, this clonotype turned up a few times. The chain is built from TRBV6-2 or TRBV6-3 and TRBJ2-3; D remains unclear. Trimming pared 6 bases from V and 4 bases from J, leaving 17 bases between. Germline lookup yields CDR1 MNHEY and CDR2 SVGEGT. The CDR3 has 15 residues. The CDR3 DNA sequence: TGTGCCAGCAGCCAGCGACGGTTAGCCTCAGATACGCAGTATTTT. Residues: CASSQRRLASDTQYF.